Below are 8 T cell receptor beta chains sequenced from a single sample in a study of cytomegalovirus exposure and HLA in healthy donors. The protocol was immunoSEQ multiplex PCR, while the TCRdb copy is restricted to in-frame clones and leaves out a portion. The sample has 150,000 to 200,000 clones; 65% to 90% are singletons. The sample consisted of PBMCs. The receptor source for this set is a young woman in good health and CMV-seronegative.

This chain uses TRBV7-2 with TRBJ1-3, with D hard to call. V was shortened by 1 base and J by 4 bases, with 11 bases between the two germline ends. Germline V gene lookup returns CDR1 SGHTA and CDR2 FQGNSA. CDR3 size: 15 residues. CDR3 coding DNA: TGTGCCAGCAGCTTAGGAGGGTATCAAGGAAACACCATATATTTT. The encoded protein is CASSLGGYQGNTIYF.

V is TRBV5-4 and J is TRBJ2-5; the match to TRBD1 covers 8 bases. Germline V gene data show CDR1 as SGHNT and CDR2 as YYREEE (reference sequence). With 4 bases clipped from V and 5 bases from J, the junction kept 4 bases outside the gene matches. The CDR3 length is 13 residues. This CDR3 is CASSQDRVETQYF. DNA of the CDR3: TGTGCCAGCAGCCAGGACAGGGTCGAGACCCAGTACTTC.

J is TRBJ2-1 and V is TRBV18; the D gene is possibly TRBD1 (6 bases). The CDR3 spans 13 residues. V gave up 3 bases and J gave up 10 bases, with 13 bases separating them. Germline loops: CDR1 KGHSH, CDR2 LQKENI. CDR3 nucleotide sequence: TGTGCCAGCTCACCGGGGACACTAGGAGAGCAGTTCTTC. It yields the protein CASSPGTLGEQFF.

V gene TRBV19 combines with J gene TRBJ2-2; D may be TRBD2 (5 bases). There are 14 residues in the CDR3. The germline V gene has CDR1 LNHDA and CDR2 SQIVND (reference sequence). Trimming removed 8 bases at V and 0 bases at J, with 10 bases between. This chain's CDR3 is CASGQRPNTGELFF. The CDR3 DNA follows: TGTGCCAGTGGCCAGCGGCCGAACACCGGGGAGCTGTTTTTT.

V is TRBV5-6 and J is TRBJ1-1; possibly TRBD1 for D (6 bases). The CDR3 contains 14 residues. The V gene's germline CDR1 is SGHDT and CDR2 YYEEEE. V gave up 5 bases and J gave up 1 base, with 12 bases separating them. Here the CDR3 DNA reads TGTGCCAGCAGGCCCACAGGGTCGAACACTGAAGCTTTCTTT. As protein: CASRPTGSNTEAFF.

The chain carries TRBV6-5 and TRBJ2-1, with D maybe TRBD1 (6 bases). V was clipped by 2 bases and J by 9 bases, with 14 bases between them. Germline assignment: CDR1 MNHEY and CDR2 SVGAGI. The CDR3 sequence is 14 residues long. Here the CDR3 reads CASSYVQGLGEQFF. The CDR3 DNA sequence: TGTGCCAGCAGTTACGTCCAGGGGTTGGGTGAGCAGTTCTTC.

This chain uses TRBV5-5 with TRBJ1-2, with no clear D. V was cut by 0 bases and J by 4 bases, with 13 bases left in between. CDR1 SGHKS and CDR2 YYEKEE come from the germline V gene (reference sequence). The CDR3 covers 15 residues. CDR3 amino acids: CASSLALGGIYGYTF. The CDR3 DNA reads as TGTGCCAGCAGCTTGGCACTGGGAGGCATCTATGGCTACACCTTC.

This chain links TRBV27 with TRBJ2-7, with 8 bases that match TRBD1. Germline V lookup: CDR1 MNHEY, CDR2 SMNVEV (reference sequence). The CDR3 extends over 15 amino acids. With V trimmed by 2 bases and J by 3 bases, 6 bases remained unmatched. CDR3 nucleotides: TGTGCCAGCAGTTTACTCGGACAGGGACTCTACGAGCAGTACTTC. Protein: CASSLLGQGLYEQYF.